This T cell receptor beta chain was sequenced for a study of beta chain features in type 1 diabetes (dated by TCRdb to the late 2010s). Regarding the study in general: Patients and healthy donors did not differ in mean age, gender distribution, total cell number or subset yield. A total of approximately 100,000,000 sorted cells were examined across all samples, and the number of cells per subset was strongly correlated with RNA yield. The study compared TCRB repertoires of sorted circulating CD4+ T cell subsets between recently diagnosed type 1 diabetes patients and matched healthy donors. Regulatory and stem cell-like memory subsets were isolated from only 8 patients and 8 healthy donors, whereas naive and central memory subsets came from all 30 or so donors. Paper-wide results and their limitations: At VDJ recombination sites, type 1 diabetes patients had fewer insertions and more deleted nucleotides, which implies abnormalities in thymic rearrangement. The naive, central memory and regulatory TCRB repertoires appeared to resemble one another more closely among patients than among healthy donors. Because cDNA was sequenced instead of genomic DNA, highly expressing activated cells could be over-represented, though the groups showed no difference in activation or CD3 levels. In all four CD4+ subsets, TCRB CDR3 length was moderately but significantly shorter in type 1 diabetes patients. PCR may preferentially amplify shorter templates, but because patient and control samples were amplified and corrected together, any resulting skew would affect both groups equally. HLA sub-analyses involved small numbers of individuals, so any influence of HLA type on TCRB rearrangement remained unresolved.

Per the germline V gene (reference sequence), SEHNR is the CDR1 and FQNEAQ is the CDR2. Trimmed from V: 5 bases; trimmed from J: 0 bases; junction bases lacking a gene match: 3. The CDR3 measures 15 amino acids from cysteine to phenylalanine. Left in the record is the CDR3 DNA by itself, 45 bases read in frame from the first base. Each donor gave one peripheral blood draw, averaging approximately 120 mL, which was collected into heparinised tubes. Naive, central memory, regulatory and stem cell-like memory CD4+ T cells were sorted on a BD FACSAria II using a panel including CD45RO, CCR7, CD25, CD127, CD95 and CD27. All sorted populations exceeded 95% purity. PBMCs were isolated immediately by Lymphoprep density gradient centrifugation and stained directly without culture. So that batch effects would be minimized, each experiment stained and sorted samples in pairs, pairing one healthy donor with one patient.

All of the isolated RNA was reverse transcribed with the High Capacity cDNA Reverse Transcription Kit, so expressed TCRB transcripts were sequenced. Naive, central memory and regulatory T cell samples underwent deep immunoSEQ sequencing, averaging about 3.57 million total reads per sample. Sorted cells were lysed in RLT buffer and RNA was extracted with DNase-treated RNeasy Micro or Mini kits, depending on cell number. To prevent cross-contamination, every cell subset was processed on its own, while patient and healthy donor samples were processed together. The immunoSEQ multiplex PCR was used to amplify TCRB sequences from cDNA, generating 87-bp fragments that spanned the CDR3 region. Sequencing of the amplicons was done on the Illumina HiSeq platform. As for the authors' bioinformatics: PCR bias was corrected computationally using synthetic template baselines, and reads within Hamming distance 2 were collapsed, with unmergeable singletons discarded. By aligning reads against IMGT, V, D and J genes, CDR3 length, and insertions or deletions at six rearrangement sites were assigned. Clonotype counts were normalized to sorted cell number within each subset before computing true diversity and Gini coefficients with the tcR R package. The overlap coefficient, calculated on TCRB nucleotide sequences, was used to quantify repertoire sharing. As a proxy for the pre-selection repertoire, out-of-frame TCRB sequences from naive cells were analyzed. TCRdb obtained this table from immuneACCESS and retained in-frame rearrangements with V and J assigned. These tables miss some clones; where compared with another copy, unresolved V genes account for less than half of the shortfall, and the remainder is unexplained. The V and J calls and clone size come from that table; D and trimming were worked out from the DNA. A total of some 900,000 clones appear in this sample, 17% of them only once. The top ten clonotypes cover 0.023% of the sample.

Points on this clone: It has no known antigen specificity. Per-base quality was not reported, and no clone a single base away is much larger than it. Different DNA sequences within this sample yield the same CDR3.

The receptor's source is a woman aged 18-29 years in good health. Sequenced input: naive CD4+ T cells from blood. The cell subset or site label for this specimen denotes: true naive CD4+ T cells. Recombination linked TRBV7-9 to TRBJ2-1; 8 bases in between match TRBD2. The CDR3 here reads CASSPTSGSYNEQFF. The DNA reads TGTGCCAGCAGCCCTACTAGCGGCTCCTACAATGAGCAGTTCTTC.